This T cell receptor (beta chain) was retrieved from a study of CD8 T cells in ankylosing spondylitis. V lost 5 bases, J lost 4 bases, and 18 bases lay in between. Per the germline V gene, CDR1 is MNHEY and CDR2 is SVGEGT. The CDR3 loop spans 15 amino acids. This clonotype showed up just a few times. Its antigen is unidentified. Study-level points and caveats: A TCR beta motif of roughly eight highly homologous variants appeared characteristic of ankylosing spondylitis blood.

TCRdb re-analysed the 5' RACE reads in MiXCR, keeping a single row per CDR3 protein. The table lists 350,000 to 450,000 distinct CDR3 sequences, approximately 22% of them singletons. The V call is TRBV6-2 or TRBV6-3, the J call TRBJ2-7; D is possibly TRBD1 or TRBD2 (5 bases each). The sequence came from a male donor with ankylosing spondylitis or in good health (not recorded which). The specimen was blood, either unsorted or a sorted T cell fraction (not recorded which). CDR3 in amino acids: CASSPPGSGRYEQYF. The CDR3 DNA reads TGTGCCAGCAGTCCGCCGGGGTCAGGGAGATACGAGCAGTACTTC.